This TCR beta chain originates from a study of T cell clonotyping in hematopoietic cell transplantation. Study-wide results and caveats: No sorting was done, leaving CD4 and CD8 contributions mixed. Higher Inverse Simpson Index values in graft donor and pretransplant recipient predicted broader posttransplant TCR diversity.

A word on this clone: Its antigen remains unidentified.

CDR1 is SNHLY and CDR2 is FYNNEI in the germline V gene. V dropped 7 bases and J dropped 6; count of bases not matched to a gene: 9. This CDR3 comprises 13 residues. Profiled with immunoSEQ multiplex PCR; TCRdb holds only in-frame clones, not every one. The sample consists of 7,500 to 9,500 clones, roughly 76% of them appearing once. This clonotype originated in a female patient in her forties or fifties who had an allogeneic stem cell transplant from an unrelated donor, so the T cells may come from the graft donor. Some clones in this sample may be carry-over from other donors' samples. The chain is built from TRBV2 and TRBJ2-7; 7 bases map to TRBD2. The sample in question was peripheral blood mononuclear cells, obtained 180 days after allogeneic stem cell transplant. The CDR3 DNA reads TGTGCCAGCACGCGGGAGCCTCCTCCCGAGCAGTACTTC. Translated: CASTREPPPEQYF.